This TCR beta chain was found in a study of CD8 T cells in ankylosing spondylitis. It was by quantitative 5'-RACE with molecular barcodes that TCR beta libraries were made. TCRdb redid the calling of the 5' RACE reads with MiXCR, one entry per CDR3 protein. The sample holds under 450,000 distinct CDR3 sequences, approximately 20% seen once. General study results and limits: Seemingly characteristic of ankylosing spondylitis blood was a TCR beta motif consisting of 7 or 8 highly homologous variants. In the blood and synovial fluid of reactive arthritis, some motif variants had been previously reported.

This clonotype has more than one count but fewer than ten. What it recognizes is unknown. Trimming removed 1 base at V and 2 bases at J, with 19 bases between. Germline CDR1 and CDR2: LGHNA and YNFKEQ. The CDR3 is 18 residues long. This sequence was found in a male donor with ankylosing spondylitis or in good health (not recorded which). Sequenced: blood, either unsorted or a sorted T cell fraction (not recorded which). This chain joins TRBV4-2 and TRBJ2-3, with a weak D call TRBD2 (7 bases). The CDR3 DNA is TGTGCCAGCAGCCAAGGCCCACGAGGGGGGGGACCCACAGATACGCAGTATTTT. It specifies CASSQGPRGGGPTDTQYF.